This TCR beta chain emerged from a study of T cells in Graves' hyperthyroidism and ophthalmopathy. The germline gives CDR1 SGHAT, CDR2 FQNNGV. CDR3 length: 13 amino acids. V was pared by 8 bases and J by 0 bases, with 10 bases between. TCR beta CDR3 regions were amplified from RNA. First-round RT-PCR of the TCR CDR3 relied on the HTBI primer set. TCRdb independently ran MiXCR on the multiplex PCR reads; one entry per CDR3 protein. The sample has approximately 610,000 distinct CDR3 sequences; approximately 14% are singletons. This clonotype was seen at least ten times. The clonotype originates from a middle-aged woman with Graves' ophthalmopathy. V gene TRBV11-2 combines with J gene TRBJ1-2; D not resolved. Source material: blood. The CDR3 loop is CASGPDPNYGYTF. In nucleotides, the CDR3 is TGTGCCAGCGGCCCAGATCCTAACTATGGCTACACCTTC. The full variable domain, with the rest looked up from reference TRBV11-2 and TRBJ1-2, is EAGVAQSPRYKIIEKRQSVAFWCNPISGHATLYWYQQILGQGPKLLIQFQNNGVVDDSQLPKDRFSAERLKGVDSTLKIQPAKLEDSAVYLCASGPDPNYGYTFGSGTRLTVV.